This TCR beta chain was retrieved from a study of blood T cells in healthy people across ages. Study information: Template switching picked up about one barcoded beta molecule for each two T cells.

V trimming: 6 bases; J trimming: 7 bases; junction bases outside the gene matches: 10. The CDR3 totals 15 residues. With a J-beta primer mix and a sample-barcoded 5' primer, a second PCR ran about 7 to 12 cycles. All samples gave at least 2.5 million CDR3-containing paired-end reads. TCRdb used MiXCR to reprocess the 5' RACE reads, holding one entry per CDR3 protein. Among more than 1 million distinct CDR3 sequences, 35% to 50% were seen once, and the ten largest hold under 20%. The rearrangement links TRBV12-3 or TRBV12-4 to TRBJ2-1, with TRBD1 matching over 9 bases. The material sequenced was blood. This TCR was sampled from a woman aged 55-69 years in good health. The CDR3 loop reads CASSQGQGRPNEQFF. The DNA of the CDR3 is TGTGCCAGCAGCCAAGGACAGGGGAGGCCTAATGAGCAGTTCTTC.